The next 32 T cell receptor beta chains were all read from a single sample in a study of graft-versus-host responses after intestinal transplantation. Their recognized antigens are unknown. The data were produced by immunoSEQ multiplex PCR, yet TCRdb's version contains in-frame clones alone and is incomplete. Among 85,000 to 100,000 clones, 91% were seen once, and the ten largest hold about 0.34%. The sample was unstimulated CD4+ T cells sorted from spleen or lymph node cells, taken before transplant. Receptor source: a human donor who was the organ donor for an intestinal transplant.

Points on this clone: An end of the junction does not agree with germline; a read error may underlie this. This chain connects TRBV30 to TRBJ1-2, with TRBD1 as a possible D gene (5 bases). The CDR3 is 11 amino acids. Germline V CDR1 and CDR2: GTSNPN, SVGIG (reference sequence). Here the CDR3 reads CAWSSSRVSAF. CDR3 coding DNA: TGTGCCTGGAGTTCCTCCAGGGTAAGCGCCTTC.

The chain links TRBV30 to TRBJ2-4; TRBD2 matches at 7 bases. Losses at the gene ends were 4 bases for V and 0 bases for J; bases not matched to a gene: 6. Germline V gene sequence: CDR1 GTSNPN, CDR2 SVGIG (reference sequence). The CDR3 consists of 15 residues. This CDR3 is CAWMAGDLAKNIQYF. The CDR3, as DNA: TGTGCCTGGATGGCGGGGGATCTAGCCAAAAACATTCAGTACTTC.

This clone was observed a single time. This chain uses TRBV10-3 with TRBJ2-1; TRBD2 matches at 7 bases. Germline V lookup: CDR1 ENHRY, CDR2 SYGVKD. The CDR3 spans 14 residues. Germline trimming cut 10 bases from V and 7 bases from J; bases unmatched to any gene: 13. The CDR3 sequence: CATSGGSRVNEQFF. CDR3 nucleotides: TGTGCCACCTCCGGCGGGAGTAGAGTAAATGAGCAGTTCTTC.

The chain joins TRBV6-5 to TRBJ2-5; D possibly corresponds to TRBD2 (5 bases). Trimming pared 5 bases from V and 1 base from J, leaving 11 bases between. Per the germline V gene, CDR1 is MNHEY and CDR2 is SVGAGI. The CDR3 spans 14 residues. CDR3 loop: CASSAGLSQETQYF. CDR3 in DNA: TGTGCCAGCAGTGCGGGCCTCTCCCAAGAGACCCAGTACTTC.

The J gene is TRBJ2-7, the V gene TRBV18; 7 bases are a match to TRBD1. The CDR3 is 14 residues long. The V and J ends lost 2 bases and 4 bases, in that order; junction bases with no gene match: 5. Per the germline V gene, CDR1 is KGHSH and CDR2 is LQKENI. The CDR3 here is CASSPYGTAYEQYF. The CDR3 nucleotides read TGTGCCAGCTCACCATACGGGACAGCTTACGAGCAGTACTTC. Full variable domain (remainder filled in from reference TRBV18 and TRBJ2-7): NAGVMQNPRHLVRRRGQEARLRCSPMKGHSHVYWYRQLPEEGLKFMVYLQKENIIDESGMPKERFSAEFPKEGPSILRIQQVVRGDSAAYFCASSPYGTAYEQYFGPGTRLTVT.

This chain uses TRBV2 with TRBJ1-1; maybe TRBD1 (6 bases). The CDR3 totals 14 residues. Germline values: CDR1 SNHLY, CDR2 FYNNEI. The germline V and J ends were trimmed by 6 bases and 0 bases, with 11 bases remaining between them. The CDR3 region has the DNA TGTGCCAGCAGGAGGGGGTACATGAACACTGAAGCTTTCTTT. This translates into CASRRGYMNTEAFF. Full variable domain (missing parts from reference TRBV2 and TRBJ1-1): EPEVTQTPSHQVTQMGQEVILRCVPISNHLYFYWYRQILGQKVEFLVSFYNNEISEKSEIFDDQFSVERPDGSNFTLKIRSTKLEDSAMYFCASRRGYMNTEAFFGQGTRLTVV.

This chain uses TRBV27 with TRBJ2-1, with 12 bases lining up with TRBD1. Per germline, CDR1 MNHEY and CDR2 SMNVEV (reference sequence). V lost 2 bases and J lost 7; bases outside the gene matches: 6. CDR3 length: 16 residues. CDR3 bases: TGTGCCAGCAGTTTAAGGGGACAGGGGGCCGTGAATGAGCAGTTCTTC. This sequence encodes CASSLRGQGAVNEQFF.

Worth noting for this clone: The sample carries other DNA sequences with the same CDR3. The J gene is TRBJ1-1, the V gene TRBV5-1; possible D gene TRBD1, 5 bases. V lost 0 bases and J 0 bases, leaving 9 bases between the germline ends. CDR3 length equals 15 residues. Germline V gene lookup returns CDR1 SGHRS and CDR2 YFSETQ. CDR3 sequence (DNA): TGCGCCAGCAGCTTGGAAGGACAAATGAACACTGAAGCTTTCTTT. Amino acids: CASSLEGQMNTEAFF.

The rearrangement uses TRBV6-5 and TRBJ2-5, with 7 bases that match TRBD2. V was pared by 10 bases and J by 1 base, with 3 bases of the junction left unmatched. Germline CDR1 reads MNHEY; CDR2 reads SVGAGI. CDR3 length: 12 amino acids. This CDR3 is CATGRIQETQYF. The DNA for the CDR3 is TGTGCCACCGGGAGGATCCAAGAGACCCAGTACTTC.

The chain recombines TRBV28 with TRBJ2-1, with 8 nucleotides matching TRBD2. Germline V CDR1 and CDR2: MDHEN, SYDVKM. The J segment lost 9 bases and the V segment lost 2 bases, leaving 9 bases of the junction unmatched. The CDR3 is 15 amino acids. The CDR3, as DNA: TGTGCCAGCAGTTTAAAGGTAGCGGGAAGTTTTGAGCAGTTCTTC. Protein product: CASSLKVAGSFEQFF.

This chain links TRBV5-8 with TRBJ1-6; TRBD1 matches at 7 bases. The CDR3 totals 15 residues. The ends lost 0 bases at V and 10 bases at J; junction bases unmatched: 7. Germline CDR1 and CDR2: SGHTS and YDEGEE. CDR3 sequence: CASSLDGRGASPLHF. The CDR3 DNA reads as TGTGCCAGCAGCTTGGATGGCAGGGGGGCCTCACCCCTCCACTTT.

The chain has TRBV4-1 and TRBJ1-1; 7 bases are a match to TRBD1. The CDR3 totals 15 residues. With V trimmed by 3 bases and J by 1 base, 5 bases remained unmatched. Germline V lookup: CDR1 MGHRA, CDR2 YSYEKL. CDR3 protein: CASSHRQGTNTEAFF. CDR3 sequence (DNA): TGCGCCAGCAGCCATAGACAGGGAACGAACACTGAAGCTTTCTTT.

The chain links TRBV29-1 to TRBJ2-1; TRBD2 aligns across 7 bases. CDR1 and CDR2 from the germline V gene are SQVTM and ANQGSEA. The length of the CDR3 is 14 residues. J lost 3 bases, V lost 5 bases, and 7 bases had no gene match. CDR3 nucleotide sequence: TGCAGCGTTCGAGGGACTATCCACTACAATGAGCAGTTCTTC. Translating it yields CSVRGTIHYNEQFF.

The CDR3 nucleotides read TGTGCCAGCAGCGAAGCAGGGGGGTTCGCTGAAGCTTTCTTT. It specifies CASSEAGGFAEAFF. The V call is TRBV7-9, the J call TRBJ1-1; TRBD1 matches 7 bases. V gave up 5 bases and J gave up 6 bases; unmatched junction bases: 9. This CDR3 is built from 14 residues. Germline loops: CDR1 SEHNR, CDR2 FQNEAQ (reference sequence).

This sequence joins TRBV19 and TRBJ2-1; TRBD2 matches at 7 bases. CDR1 is LNHDA, CDR2 SQIVND, per germline (reference sequence). This CDR3 comprises 16 residues. V lost 3 bases, J lost 4 bases, and 9 bases stayed unmatched. The CDR3 sequence: CASSMALAENYNEQFF. In DNA, the CDR3 is TGTGCCAGTAGTATGGCGCTAGCGGAGAATTACAATGAGCAGTTCTTC.

V is TRBV6-5 and J is TRBJ2-3, with 7 bases aligning to TRBD2. J lost 5 bases, V lost 1 base, and 6 bases had no gene match. Germline loops: CDR1 MNHEY, CDR2 SVGAGI. This CDR3 contains 15 residues. The CDR3 here is CASSYFVGGKDTQYF. The CDR3 bases are TGTGCCAGCAGTTACTTCGTGGGAGGGAAAGATACGCAGTATTTT.

The V and J genes are TRBV9 and TRBJ2-3; the match to TRBD1 covers 8 bases. The CDR3 covers 16 residues. Germline V gene sequence: CDR1 SGDLS, CDR2 YYNGEE. V trimming: 0 bases; J trimming: 4 bases; junction bases outside the gene matches: 7. CDR3 nucleotides: TGTGCCAGCAGCGTAGGGACAGGGCTGTCGGCAGATACGCAGTATTTT. Residues: CASSVGTGLSADTQYF.

The chain combines TRBV6-1 with TRBJ2-1, with 8 bases that match TRBD1. The CDR3 totals 16 residues. With 3 bases clipped from V and 4 bases from J, the junction kept 8 bases outside the gene matches. In germline, CDR1 is MNHNS, CDR2 SASEGT. This CDR3 is CASSDIRTGGYNEQFF. In DNA form, the CDR3 reads TGTGCCAGCAGTGATATTCGAACAGGGGGGTACAATGAGCAGTTCTTC.

The V gene is TRBV6-1, the J gene TRBJ1-2; D is possibly TRBD1 (6 bases). The CDR3 has 13 amino acids. The V gene's germline CDR1 is MNHNS and CDR2 SASEGT. Trimming stripped 8 bases from V and 5 bases from J, with 15 bases between. CDR3 DNA: TGTGCCAGCCGAGGGGGAAACTATTATGGCTACACCTTC. Amino acids: CASRGGNYYGYTF.

The genes are TRBV6-1 and TRBJ1-5; D gene uncertain. This CDR3 is 15 amino acids long. V lost 4 bases and J lost 2, with 12 bases in between. Germline V gene lookup returns CDR1 MNHNS and CDR2 SASEGT. CDR3 coding DNA: TGTGCCAGCAGTGTGTGGCAGGTTGGCAATCAGCCCCAGCATTTT. As protein: CASSVWQVGNQPQHF.

This chain joins TRBV10-3 and TRBJ2-7; weak D call: TRBD2 (5 bases). Germline values: CDR1 ENHRY, CDR2 SYGVKD. The CDR3 is 14 residues long. Between the trimmed V and J ends, which lost 2 bases and 4 bases, there was a span of 12 bases. The CDR3 sequence is CAISETSGSYEQYF. The CDR3 bases are TGTGCCATCAGTGAGACATCGGGGTCTTACGAGCAGTACTTC.

The chain links TRBV11-1 to TRBJ2-7; 10 bases line up with TRBD2. Per the germline V gene, CDR1 is SGHAT and CDR2 is FQDESV (reference sequence). This CDR3 contains 13 residues. V lost 8 bases to trimming and J lost 0 bases; unmatched junction nucleotides: 1. CDR3 bases: TGTGCCAGCGGGACTAGCGACTCCTACGAGCAGTACTTC. It codes for CASGTSDSYEQYF.

This chain uses TRBV29-1 with TRBJ2-3; the D gene is possibly TRBD1 (6 bases). Germline V gene sequence: CDR1 SQVTM, CDR2 ANQGSEA. The CDR3 is 12 amino acids. V was cut by 8 bases and J by 1 base, with 10 bases left in between. For the CDR3, the DNA is TGCAGCACGAGACAGGGCACAGATACGCAGTATTTT. Its protein is CSTRQGTDTQYF.

The rearrangement joins TRBV29-1 to TRBJ2-2, with D tentatively TRBD2 (6 bases). The germline V and J ends were trimmed by 4 bases and 6 bases, with 15 bases remaining between them. Germline V gene lookup returns CDR1 SQVTM and CDR2 ANQGSEA. The CDR3 consists of 14 residues. The DNA of the CDR3 is TGCAGCGTTGGGATTCAGGAGGGACCCGGGGAGCTGTTTTTT. Its protein product is CSVGIQEGPGELFF.

V and J are TRBV19 and TRBJ2-1; D is perhaps TRBD1 (6 bases). CDR1 LNHDA and CDR2 SQIVND come from the germline V gene (reference sequence). The CDR3 consists of 14 residues. Trimming pared 5 bases from V and 4 bases from J, leaving 12 bases between. CDR3 coding DNA: TGTGCCAGTAGTCGACAGGTTGCTTACAATGAGCAGTTCTTC. Protein: CASSRQVAYNEQFF.

V is TRBV11-3 and J is TRBJ1-2; possible D gene TRBD1, 5 bases. The V gene lost 3 bases and the J gene lost 5 bases, with 13 bases spanning the gap. Germline CDR1 is SGHNT and CDR2 is YENEEA. The CDR3 is made up of 14 amino acids. This chain's CDR3 is CASSFRAEIYGYTF. CDR3 in DNA: TGTGCCAGCAGCTTCAGGGCGGAGATTTATGGCTACACCTTC. Based on the CDR3 plus reference TRBV11-3 and TRBJ1-2, the full variable domain is EAGVVQSPRYKIIEKKQPVAFWCNPISGHNTLYWYLQNLGQGPELLIRYENEEAVDDSQLPKDRFSAERLKGVDSTLKIQPAELGDSAVYLCASSFRAEIYGYTFGSGTRLTVV.

The chain employs TRBV4-1 and TRBJ2-7; 8 positions agree with TRBD1. The CDR3 has 15 amino acids. The V and J ends lost 3 bases and 0 bases, in that order; junction bases with no gene match: 4. CDR1 is MGHRA, CDR2 YSYEKL, per germline. The CDR3 coding sequence is TGCGCCAGCAGCCAGGGACAGGCGATCTCCTACGAGCAGTACTTC. Translating gives CASSQGQAISYEQYF.

The chain is built from TRBV28 and TRBJ1-4; no clear D gene. This CDR3 comprises 16 residues. Per germline, CDR1 MDHEN and CDR2 SYDVKM. V lost 2 bases to trimming and J lost 0 bases, with 10 bases between them. The CDR3 is CASSLVVTATNEKLFF. CDR3 in DNA: TGTGCCAGCAGTTTAGTAGTCACGGCAACTAATGAAAAACTGTTTTTT.

The chain is built from TRBV11-2 and TRBJ2-3; maybe TRBD2 (6 bases). This CDR3 comprises 15 residues. Looked up from germline, CDR1 is SGHAT and CDR2 is FQNNGV. V lost 5 bases and J 4 bases, leaving 16 bases between the germline ends. This CDR3 is CASSGRGVEADTQYF. For the CDR3, the DNA is TGTGCCAGCAGCGGCCGCGGGGTAGAGGCAGATACGCAGTATTTT.

The chain recombines TRBV28 with TRBJ1-3; 9 bases fit TRBD1. Germline values: CDR1 MDHEN, CDR2 SYDVKM. The CDR3 is made up of 15 amino acids. Trimming took 6 bases from V and 4 from J; bases not matched to a gene: 7. The CDR3 sequence: CASSSGTGTGNTIYF. In nucleotides, the CDR3 is TGTGCCAGCAGCTCGGGGACAGGGACCGGAAACACCATATATTTT. Based on the CDR3 plus reference TRBV28 and TRBJ1-3, the full variable domain is DVKVTQSSRYLVKRTGEKVFLECVQDMDHENMFWYRQDPGLGLRLIYFSYDVKMKEKGDIPEGYSVSREKKERFSLILESASTNQTSMYLCASSSGTGTGNTIYFGEGSWLTVV.

V is TRBV30 and J is TRBJ2-1; possible D gene TRBD1, 6 bases. The CDR3 consists of 15 residues. With 2 bases removed from V and 1 base from J, the gap between germline ends came to 12 bases. The germline CDR1 and CDR2 sequences are GTSNPN and SVGIG (reference sequence). The CDR3 bases are TGTGCCTGGAGTTTACGGCAGGGGTCCTACAATGAGCAGTTCTTC. This encodes CAWSLRQGSYNEQFF.

The chain combines TRBV28 with TRBJ1-2; a weak D match, TRBD1 (5 bases). CDR3 size: 14 residues. Deletions cut 3 bases from V and 7 bases from J, with 15 bases between. Germline lookup yields CDR1 MDHEN and CDR2 SYDVKM. CDR3 loop: CASSFRGVEGGYTF. Written as DNA, the CDR3 is TGTGCCAGCAGTTTTAGGGGTGTCGAAGGTGGCTACACCTTC.